This TCR beta chain was retrieved from a study of T cell changes during pregnancy in multiple sclerosis (dated by TCRdb to between 2017 and 2020). Context from the whole study: The study looked at changes in the T cell repertoire across pregnancy in women with multiple sclerosis.

The library was generated by the immunoSEQ multiplex PCR assay. The clones in this table, taken by TCRdb from immuneACCESS, are in-frame only. Not every clone is retained; where verified, under half of the shortfall comes from an unresolved V gene, and the cause of the rest is unknown. The sample table records roughly 57,000 clones; 92% of these occur just once. The top ten clonotypes cover approximately 0.6% of the sample. From the germline V gene, CDR1 is LGHNA and CDR2 is YSLEER. CDR3 length: 15 amino acids, cysteine to phenylalanine. Solely the CDR3 DNA is kept, with 45 bases framed from the first base. V is reduced by 4 bases and J by 7 bases, leaving a spacing of 19 bases between them. On this clone itself: Its antigen is currently not known. Base quality data are lacking; no much larger clone is found one base away.

Sequencing was performed on CD4+ T cells from peripheral blood mononuclear cells, taken after pregnancy. This TCR derives from a female donor with multiple sclerosis, enrolled in a pregnancy study. The chain couples TRBV4-3 to TRBJ2-5; no D segment can be confidently identified. The DNA is TGCGCCAGCAGCCCATCGGTCATCGTCACGGGGACCCAGTACTTC. It specifies CASSPSVIVTGTQYF.